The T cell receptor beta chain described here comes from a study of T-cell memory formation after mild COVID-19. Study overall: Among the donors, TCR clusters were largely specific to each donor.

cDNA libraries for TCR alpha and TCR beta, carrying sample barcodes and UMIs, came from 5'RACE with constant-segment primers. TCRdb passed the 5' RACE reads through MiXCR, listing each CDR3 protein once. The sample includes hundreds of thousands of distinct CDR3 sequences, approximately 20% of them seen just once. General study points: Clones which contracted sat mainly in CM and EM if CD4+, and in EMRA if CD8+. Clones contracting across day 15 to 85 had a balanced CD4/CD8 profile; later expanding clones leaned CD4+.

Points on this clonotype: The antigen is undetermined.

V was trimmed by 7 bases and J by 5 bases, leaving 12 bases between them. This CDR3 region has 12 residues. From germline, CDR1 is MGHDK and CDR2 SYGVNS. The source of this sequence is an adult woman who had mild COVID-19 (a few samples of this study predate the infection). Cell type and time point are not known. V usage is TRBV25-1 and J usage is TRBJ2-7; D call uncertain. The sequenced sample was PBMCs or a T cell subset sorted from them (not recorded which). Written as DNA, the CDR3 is TGTGCCAGCACCCCACGAGGTCACGAGCAGTACTTC. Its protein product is CASTPRGHEQYF.